This T cell receptor beta chain comes out of a study of beta chain features in type 1 diabetes. General observations from the study: Within the patient group, naive, central memory and Treg TCRB repertoires appeared more similar to each other than within healthy donors.

The investigators reverse transcribed all of the isolated RNA, so they sequenced expressed TCRB transcripts. Regulatory, naive and central memory T cell samples averaged approximately 3.3 million reads. The protocol was immunoSEQ multiplex PCR, while the TCRdb copy is restricted to in-frame clones and leaves out a portion. The data hold some 150,000 clones, with roughly 11% observed a single time. This clone came up a few times. Its antigen is unidentified. From germline, CDR1 is SGHTA and CDR2 FQGNSA. V lost 6 bases, J lost 5 bases, and 9 bases lay in between. There are 12 residues in the CDR3. Every donor provided one heparinised blood draw, which averaged around 110 mL.

The chain links TRBV7-2 to TRBJ2-3; possible D gene TRBD2, 5 bases. The material sequenced was central memory CD4+ T cells from blood. The sequence came from a man aged 18-30 years in good health. The DNA of the CDR3 is TGTGCCAGCAGAACAGAGGGAGATACGCAGTATTTT. It codes for CASRTEGDTQYF.